Presented here are 27 T cell receptor beta chains from one specimen sequenced in a study of shared clonotypes between healthy human individuals. Clones were read by immunoSEQ multiplex PCR, and TCRdb kept only the in-frame ones, dropping some. The sample lists millions of clones; about 95% were seen once. It was CD45RO-negative cells, positively selected for CCR7, that made up naive CD8 cells, with terminally differentiated effector memory CD45RA+ cells excluded. Source material: naive CD8+ T cells sorted from blood. These receptors all come from a man between 18 and 29 years old in good health.

This sequence joins TRBV5-1 and TRBJ2-2; D gene uncertain. Looked up from germline, CDR1 is SGHRS and CDR2 is YFSETQ. The CDR3 sequence is 17 residues long. Trimming removed 4 bases from V and 2 bases from J, with 18 bases in between. The CDR3: CASSMTSRAYNTGELFF. The CDR3 nucleotides are TGCGCCAGCAGCATGACTTCCCGGGCCTATAACACCGGGGAGCTGTTTTTT. The variable domain in full, completed from reference TRBV5-1 and TRBJ2-2, reads KAGVTQTPRYLIKTRGQQVTLSCSPISGHRSVSWYQQTPGQGLQFLFEYFSETQRNKGNFPGRFSGRQFSNSRSEMNVSTLELGDSALYLCASSMTSRAYNTGELFFGEGSRLTVL.

The chain combines TRBV6-1 with TRBJ1-6; 9 bases fit TRBD1. CDR1 MNHNS and CDR2 SASEGT come from the germline V gene. This CDR3 spans 17 amino acids. Trimming took 3 bases from V and 5 from J; bases not matched to a gene: 8. The CDR3 coding sequence is TGTGCCAGCAGTGACCGGACAGGGGTGAGGAATAATTCACCCCTCCACTTT. Translated, it gives CASSDRTGVRNNSPLHF.

The rearrangement links TRBV11-2 to TRBJ2-5, with TRBD2 identical over 13 bases. The germline V gene has CDR1 SGHAT and CDR2 FQNNGV. The CDR3 totals 16 residues. Losses at the gene ends were 5 bases for V and 5 bases for J; bases not matched to a gene: 8. This chain's CDR3 is CASSPGTSGVRETQYF. CDR3 DNA: TGTGCCAGCAGCCCTGGGACTAGCGGGGTACGGGAGACCCAGTACTTC.

This chain uses TRBV14 with TRBJ2-1; D might be TRBD2 (5 bases). Trimming shortened V by 0 bases and J by 4 bases, and 10 bases separated the two germline ends. CDR1 SGHDN and CDR2 FVKESK come from the germline V gene. The CDR3 spans 15 residues. The CDR3 protein is CASSQESLAYNEQFF. In DNA form, the CDR3 reads TGTGCCAGCAGCCAAGAGAGCCTAGCTTACAATGAGCAGTTCTTC. Variable domain in full (rest from reference TRBV14 and TRBJ2-1): EAGVTQFPSHSVIEKGQTVTLRCDPISGHDNLYWYRRVMGKEIKFLLHFVKESKQDESGMPNNRFLAERTGGTYSTLKVQPAELEDSGVYFCASSQESLAYNEQFFGPGTRLTVL.

This clone was recorded only once. This specimen includes other DNA sequences encoding the same CDR3. This chain links TRBV9 with TRBJ2-7; perhaps TRBD2 as D (6 bases). Germline V gene data show CDR1 as SGDLS and CDR2 as YYNGEE. V dropped 3 bases and J dropped 3 bases, with 13 bases sitting between them. This CDR3 has 14 amino acids. In DNA, the CDR3 is TGTGCCAGCAGCGCCGGGGGTTCGGGCTACGAGCAGTACTTC. This encodes CASSAGGSGYEQYF. Full variable domain (missing parts from reference TRBV9 and TRBJ2-7): DSGVTQTPKHLITATGQRVTLRCSPRSGDLSVYWYQQSLDQGLQFLIQYYNGEERAKGNILERFSAQQFPDLHSELNLSSLELGDSALYFCASSAGGSGYEQYFGPGTRLTVT.

This chain uses TRBV4-3 with TRBJ2-7; 7 nucleotides agree with TRBD1. The CDR3 has 16 residues. V shed 0 bases, J shed 6 bases, and the junction held 11 bases outside the gene matches. CDR1 and CDR2 from the germline V gene are LGHNA and YSLEER. The CDR3 loop is CASSQDGGPGGAEQYF. For the CDR3, the DNA is TGCGCCAGCAGCCAAGACGGCGGGCCAGGGGGAGCCGAGCAGTACTTC.

This clone was detected once. The chain recombines TRBV5-6 with TRBJ1-1, with D hard to call. The CDR3 runs to 14 residues. V was cut by 1 base and J by 1 base, with 8 bases left in between. CDR1 and CDR2 (germline): SGHDT, YYEEEE. CDR3 region: CASSLRGWNTEAFF. In DNA, the CDR3 is TGTGCCAGCAGCTTGAGAGGGTGGAACACTGAAGCTTTCTTT.

The chain uses TRBV7-9 and TRBJ2-7, with 8 bases fitting TRBD2. CDR3 length: 16 residues. Trimming removed 4 bases from V and 4 bases from J; junction bases left unmatched: 12. CDR1 is SEHNR and CDR2 is FQNEAQ in the germline V gene (reference sequence). The CDR3 nucleotides are TGTGCCAGCAGCTCTACTAGCGGCCCAACCACTTACGAGCAGTACTTC. It encodes CASSSTSGPTTYEQYF.

At least ten counts were recorded for this clone. The chain employs TRBV27 and TRBJ1-2, with D possibly being TRBD1 (5 bases). The CDR3 sequence is 14 residues long. The V end was cut by 3 bases, the J end by 6 bases, with 14 bases between. Germline V gene lookup returns CDR1 MNHEY and CDR2 SMNVEV (reference sequence). The CDR3 loop reads CASSLGPGMDGYTF. The CDR3 DNA reads TGTGCCAGCAGTTTGGGGCCAGGGATGGATGGCTACACCTTC.

This chain connects TRBV29-1 to TRBJ2-1; 8 bases fit TRBD2. Germline trimming cut 3 bases from V and 1 base from J; bases unmatched to any gene: 2. CDR1 SQVTM and CDR2 ANQGSEA come from the germline V gene. The CDR3 totals 14 residues. The DNA of the CDR3 is TGCAGCGTTGATGGCGGGAGGTCCTACAATGAGCAGTTCTTC. It codes for CSVDGGRSYNEQFF.

This clone was detected once. This chain joins TRBV4-3 and TRBJ2-2; 7 nucleotides align to TRBD2. Germline V CDR1 and CDR2: LGHNA, YSLEER. The CDR3 has 14 residues. V gave up 10 bases and J gave up 2 bases; unmatched junction bases: 7. CDR3 sequence (DNA): TGCGCCACCCAACTAGCGATAAACACCGGGGAGCTGTTTTTT. Protein: CATQLAINTGELFF.

The chain uses TRBV7-8 and TRBJ2-2; D is unresolved. The CDR3 has 19 amino acids. V dropped 4 bases and J dropped 6 bases, with 27 bases sitting between them. Germline CDR1 reads SGHVS; CDR2 reads FQNEAQ. In DNA, the CDR3 is TGTGCCAGCAGCTACGAATTCGGATGGGGTGAAGTTGGTCCCGGGGAGCTGTTTTTT. It specifies CASSYEFGWGEVGPGELFF.

This clone occurred once. The same CDR3 can be traced to other DNA sequences in this sample. The chain uses TRBV11-2 and TRBJ2-1; D is unclear. Trimming pared 0 bases from V and 5 bases from J, leaving 5 bases between. The CDR3 spans 13 residues. The V gene's germline CDR1 is SGHAT and CDR2 FQNNGV. CDR3 nucleotides: TGTGCCAGCAGCTTAGACCCAGACAATGAGCAGTTCTTC. Translation: CASSLDPDNEQFF.

CDR3 in DNA: TGTGCCTCGATCTGGAGGTTAGATCGCGGGGAGCTGTTTTTT. This translates into CASIWRLDRGELFF. V usage is TRBV10-3 and J usage is TRBJ2-2, with a possible D match to TRBD2 (5 bases). V was trimmed by 11 bases and J by 7 bases, leaving 20 bases between them. Germline-derived CDR1 and CDR2 are ENHRY and SYGVKD. This CDR3 is 14 amino acids long.

The chain combines TRBV5-5 with TRBJ2-3, with 7 bases fitting TRBD1. The germline V gene encodes CDR1 SGHKS and CDR2 YYEKEE (reference sequence). Unmatched junction bases numbered 5, after V lost 4 bases and J lost 3 bases. The CDR3 extends over 14 amino acids. CDR3 sequence (DNA): TGTGCCAGCAGCGCCTGGGACAGAACAGATACGCAGTATTTT. As protein: CASSAWDRTDTQYF.

The rearrangement uses TRBV5-6 and TRBJ2-7, with D hard to call. The germline V gene encodes CDR1 SGHDT and CDR2 YYEEEE. V dropped 6 bases and J dropped 0 bases, with 7 bases sitting between them. CDR3 size: 12 residues. The CDR3 coding sequence is TGTGCCAGCAACTCAGCCTCCTACGAGCAGTACTTC. Translated, it gives CASNSASYEQYF.

Here the CDR3 DNA reads TGTGCCAGCAGCTTAGTCTTCAGCGGGGTACTCACCGGGGAGCTGTTTTTT. Translated, it gives CASSLVFSGVLTGELFF. The chain links TRBV7-2 to TRBJ2-2; TRBD2 matches at 7 bases. This CDR3 is 17 amino acids long. CDR1 SGHTA and CDR2 FQGNSA come from the germline V gene. V was pared by 1 base and J by 4 bases, with 9 bases of the junction left unmatched.

This chain's CDR3 is CASSYDMNTEAFF. CDR3 in DNA: TGTGCCAGCAGTTACGACATGAACACTGAAGCTTTCTTT. The genes are TRBV27 and TRBJ1-1; no reliable D call. Germline CDR1 reads MNHEY; CDR2 reads SMNVEV (reference sequence). V was trimmed by 4 bases and J by 0 bases, leaving 6 bases between them. The CDR3 length is 13 residues.

The chain employs TRBV13 and TRBJ1-1; possibly TRBD1 for D (6 bases). The germline CDR1 and CDR2 sequences are PRHDT and FYEKMQ (reference sequence). V lost 3 bases to trimming and J lost 3 bases, with 14 bases between them. The length of the CDR3 is 15 residues. The CDR3: CASSFWGAGDTEAFF. CDR3 in DNA: TGTGCCAGCAGCTTCTGGGGAGCAGGGGACACTGAAGCTTTCTTT.

This rearrangement joins TRBV19 to TRBJ1-5, with a possible D match to TRBD1 (6 bases). Trimming removed 5 bases at V and 0 bases at J, with 17 bases between. The CDR3 has 17 residues. The germline V gene encodes CDR1 LNHDA and CDR2 SQIVND (reference sequence). The CDR3 DNA reads as TGTGCCAGTAGTCCTCGGACAGAGATCCCTAGCAATCAGCCCCAGCATTTT. This translates into CASSPRTEIPSNQPQHF.

The sample holds one count of this clone. The rearrangement links TRBV30 to TRBJ2-1, with D possibly being TRBD1 (6 bases). CDR1 and CDR2 (germline): GTSNPN, SVGIG (reference sequence). The CDR3 length is 10 residues. Trimming stripped 5 bases from V and 10 bases from J, with 9 bases between. CDR3 loop: CAWDGTEQFF. CDR3 nucleotides: TGTGCCTGGGACGGGACAGAGCAGTTCTTC.

The V call is TRBV5-6, the J call TRBJ1-1, with 7 bases fitting TRBD1. J was trimmed by 4 bases and V by 7 bases; bases with no gene match: 7. The CDR3 consists of 13 residues. Germline-derived CDR1 and CDR2 are SGHDT and YYEEEE. CDR3 DNA sequence: TGTGCCAGCGACCAAGGGGGCCGCACTGAAGCTTTCTTT. It yields the protein CASDQGGRTEAFF.

The rearrangement joins TRBV13 to TRBJ2-7; TRBD2 matches 7 bases. Trimming removed 3 bases from V and 9 bases from J; junction bases left unmatched: 5. The CDR3 length is 12 residues. Germline CDR1 PRHDT, CDR2 FYEKMQ (reference sequence). The CDR3 protein is CASSLGRGSQYF. CDR3 nucleotide sequence: TGTGCCAGCAGCTTGGGGAGGGGATCGCAGTACTTC.

The chain is built from TRBV5-6 and TRBJ2-7; a possible D gene is TRBD1 (5 bases). Germline V gene lookup returns CDR1 SGHDT and CDR2 YYEEEE. The V gene lost 0 bases and the J gene lost 2 bases, with 18 bases spanning the gap. CDR3 size: 17 residues. The CDR3 coding sequence is TGTGCCAGCAGCTTGGTAGTTCCTCAGGGTCGGGCCTACGAGCAGTACTTC. Protein sequence: CASSLVVPQGRAYEQYF.

A word on this clone: Other DNA sequences within the sample encode an identical CDR3. The genes are TRBV27 and TRBJ2-1; TRBD2 might be the D (5 bases). V was cut by 3 bases and J by 10 bases, with 7 bases left in between. Germline V CDR1 and CDR2: MNHEY, SMNVEV (reference sequence). This CDR3 is 11 amino acids long. The CDR3 reads CASSFGGEQFF. The DNA of the CDR3 is TGTGCCAGCAGTTTTGGCGGGGAGCAGTTCTTC.

A remark on this clone: Within the sample, other DNA sequences also encode this same CDR3. This chain connects TRBV5-4 to TRBJ2-7; possible D gene TRBD2, 6 bases. The CDR3 is 14 amino acids. Trimming cost V 1 base and J 2 bases, with 10 bases left between them. CDR1 and CDR2 from the germline V gene are SGHNT and YYREEE (reference sequence). The CDR3 nucleotides read TGTGCCAGCAGCTTGTCTAGCGCGGCCTACGAGCAGTACTTC. Residues: CASSLSSAAYEQYF.

The rearrangement joins TRBV6-5 to TRBJ2-7; D is unclear. The V end lost 2 bases, the J end lost 2 bases, and 10 bases lay between the germline ends. CDR1 is MNHEY, CDR2 SVGAGI, per germline. This CDR3 is 14 amino acids long. The CDR3 coding sequence is TGTGCCAGCAGTTACGGGGAATCCACCTACGAGCAGTACTTC. The encoded protein is CASSYGESTYEQYF.